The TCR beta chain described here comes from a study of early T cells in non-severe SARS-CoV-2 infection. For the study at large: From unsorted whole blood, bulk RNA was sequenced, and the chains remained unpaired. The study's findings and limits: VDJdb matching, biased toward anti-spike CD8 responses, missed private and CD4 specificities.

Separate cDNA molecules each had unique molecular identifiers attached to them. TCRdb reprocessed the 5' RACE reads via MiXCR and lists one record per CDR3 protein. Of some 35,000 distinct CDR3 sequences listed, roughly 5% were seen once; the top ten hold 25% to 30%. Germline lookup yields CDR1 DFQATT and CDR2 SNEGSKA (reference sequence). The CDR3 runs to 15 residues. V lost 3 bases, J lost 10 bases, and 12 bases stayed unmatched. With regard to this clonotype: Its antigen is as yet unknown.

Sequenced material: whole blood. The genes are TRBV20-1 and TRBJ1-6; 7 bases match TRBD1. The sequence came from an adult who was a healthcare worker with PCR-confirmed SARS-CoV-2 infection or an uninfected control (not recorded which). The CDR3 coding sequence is TGCAGTGCTAGCCTCCCGGGACAGCATGGATCACCCCTCCACTTT. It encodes CSASLPGQHGSPLHF.